This T cell receptor (beta chain) was recovered during a study of T cells in Graves' hyperthyroidism and ophthalmopathy. Amplification yielded TCR beta CDR3 regions, with RNA transcripts as the source. The HTBI primer set was used in a first-round RT-PCR of the TCR CDR3. TCRdb used MiXCR to reprocess the multiplex PCR reads, holding one entry per CDR3 protein. Among about 350,000 distinct CDR3 sequences listed, 11% to 15% were seen once. The CDR3 contains 13 residues. Germline CDR1 and CDR2: MNHEY and SMNVEV (reference sequence). V gave up 6 bases and J gave up 4 bases, with 10 bases separating them. For Graves' hyperthyroidism to be stable, ophthalmopathy could not progress within 18 months. Diagnosing involved the use of clinical symptoms, serum thyroxine and TRAb, thyroid ultrasound and orbital computed tomography.

This chain joins TRBV27 and TRBJ1-5; D perhaps matches TRBD1 (6 bases). The receptor was derived from a woman aged 30 to 39 with Graves' hyperthyroidism. Sequencing was done on a sample of blood. CDR3 protein: CASSPTGNQPQHF. The CDR3 DNA sequence: TGTGCCAGCAGCCCCACAGGGAATCAGCCCCAGCATTTT.